This record looks at one TCR beta chain sequence and its context. Its target is not known. The sample comes from a study of neoadjuvant nivolumab and ipilimumab in lung cancer. Findings of the study overall: Only two of four nivolumab-treated tumors gained richness and clonality by surgery. TCR sequencing covered a small number of samples.

TCRdb keeps only in-frame clones here, not all; method: immunoSEQ multiplex PCR. The sample shows around 4,500 clones, 65% to 80% of them seen only once. Trimming shortened V by 0 bases and J by 7 bases, and 7 bases separated the two germline ends. There are 12 residues in the CDR3. Germline-derived CDR1 and CDR2 are MGHRA and YSYEKL. The sequences come from normal lung tissue adjacent to the tumor, collected after neoadjuvant nivolumab, alone or with ipilimumab, at or shortly before surgery. The sequence was collected from an adult with non-small cell lung cancer. Some clones in this sample may be carry-over from other donors' samples. The chain couples TRBV4-1 to TRBJ2-7; D is unclear. DNA for the CDR3: TGCGCCAGCAGCCAAGATCCCTTGGAGCAGTACTTC. Amino acids: CASSQDPLEQYF.